These T cell receptor beta chains were read from a single sample in a study of blood T cell repertoires in COVID-19. Libraries were prepared by immunoSEQ multiplex PCR; TCRdb keeps only in-frame clonotypes and omits some of them. The sample carries a few hundred thousand clones, around 84% recorded once. Material for sequencing was peripheral blood. These receptors were obtained from a man aged 55 to 70 with acute or convalescent COVID-19. Both conserved end residues are trimmed from each CDR3.

TRBJ2-7,TRBV19,ASSIAAGGRPYEQY
TRBJ1-1,TRBV5-1,ASSSRRTGGANTEAF
TRBJ1-5,TRBV4-2,ASSQDAGEYQPQH
TRBJ1-2,TRBV6-6,ASSPPRGAGDRRGLGYGYT
TRBJ2-1,TRBV4-1,ASSQDLRAGGSNEQF
TRBJ2-7,TRBV19,ASSPGLAQAYEQY
TRBJ1-5,TRBV7-2,ASSPGGPGNQPQH
TRBJ1-1,TRBV6-6,ASRSTGGWAEAF
TRBJ1-2,TRBV6-6,ASRGMTTANYGYT
TRBJ2-1,TRBV6-5,ASQMGDRSYNEQF
TRBJ1-1,TRBV18,ASSPPSRGTEAF
TRBJ2-5,TRBV24-1,ATSDCQRQGGGETQY
TRBJ2-2,TRBV7-3,ASSFSGGNTGELF
TRBJ1-2,TRBV12-3/TRBV12-4,ASSPWAPRRDT
TRBJ1-3,TRBV5-6,ASSLDRGPGNTIY
TRBJ2-7,TRBV30,AWSQVYEQY
TRBJ2-2,TRBV10-2,ASLGTGRLAGELF
TRBJ1-2,TRBV5-4,ASSLAGTANYGYT
TRBJ2-7,TRBV28,ASSLWALSSYEQY
TRBJ1-2,TRBV7-2,ASRHGLDGYT
TRBJ1-4,TRBV28,ASSRRGSSGEKLF
TRBJ2-3,TRBV7-3,ASSPGQLYTDTQY
TRBJ2-7,TRBV28,ASSSPGTGSYEQY
TRBJ1-5,TRBV21-1,ATPKEAPVGGSSNQPQH
TRBJ2-2,TRBV9,ASSPKGLAGGGGTGELF
TRBJ2-3,TRBV9,ASSAKRDSDADTQY
TRBJ1-5,TRBV30,AWSVGTGGGQPQH
TRBJ2-7,TRBV18,ASSPSGIVSVHEQY
TRBJ2-7,TRBV18,ASSPSGTGGSSEQY
TRBJ2-7,TRBV7-6,ASSLRAPSGGGYEQY
TRBJ1-6,TRBV6-5,ASSPSGVRNSPLH
TRBJ1-6,TRBV6-5,ASSYQSRGLNSPLH
TRBJ2-2,TRBV5-4,ASSHRAKDTGELF
TRBJ2-6,TRBV7-3,ASSLQASLSSGANVLT
TRBJ2-7,TRBV7-2,ASSLAGGGPGYEQY
TRBJ2-5,TRBV19,ASSVDRVQTQY
TRBJ2-2,TRBV7-7,ASSPGTENTGELF
TRBJ1-3,TRBV9,ASSVEMAGASTGNTIY
TRBJ1-6,TRBV6-1,ASSEADRGRVYSPLH
TRBJ2-7,TRBV5-5,ASSQRTGSSYEQY
TRBJ1-6,TRBV6-1,ASSEMGRVNSPLH
TRBJ2-1,TRBV27,ASSLWTGKSYNEQF
TRBJ2-1,TRBV5-4,ASSLVGGPAYEQF
TRBJ2-7,TRBV5-5,ASLDEGDHSFDYEQY
TRBJ2-7,TRBV27,ASSFLPLGQYEQY
TRBJ1-2,TRBV28,GRDPGDYGYT
TRBJ2-3,TRBV7-6,ASSLAGGTSTDTQY
TRBJ1-1,TRBV15,ATSREDRTGQDTEAF
TRBJ2-3,TRBV11-3,ASSLDQGTDTQY
TRBJ1-3,TRBV16,ASSQSWGPSNTIY
TRBJ1-1,TRBV7-2,ASSLYPRQGARRNTEAF
TRBJ2-5,TRBV6-6,ASKTSGGANQETQY
TRBJ2-5,TRBV6-1,ASSEALIGPQGTQY
TRBJ1-1,TRBV11-3,ASSLDRTAEAF
TRBJ1-2,TRBV19,ASRAAGPYGYT
TRBJ2-3,TRBV7-2,ASSFPLTGESTDTQY
TRBJ2-2,TRBV6-1,ASSEALLANTGELF
TRBJ2-1,TRBV18,ASSPPSSGGALGEQF
TRBJ1-3,TRBV7-9,ASSLLGQVRDTIY
TRBJ2-1,TRBV2,ASRGGGTGIYEQF